The clone carrying this TCR beta chain showed up just once. Its specificity is not known. The data belong to a study of a mutant IDH1 vaccine in newly diagnosed glioma. In the study overall: Vaccination followed radiotherapy alone by 4-6 weeks, or accompanied temozolomide cycles. Treated patients showed a male proportion of approximately 62%, a female proportion of about 40%, and a mean age of about 44 years.

Time point in this sample: week 5, during vaccination. In every dose of vaccine, 300 ug of mutant IDH1 20-mer peptide was given alongside topical imiquimod. The CDR3 loop spans 14 amino acids. TCRdb keeps only in-frame clones here, not all; method: immunoSEQ multiplex PCR. This table has 25,000 to 30,000 clones, more than 80% appearing once. Here the sequenced sample was PBMCs, taken from a glioma patient whose treatment included an IDH1 peptide vaccine. The sequence derives from a young man with glioma. J is TRBJ1-6 and V is TRBV21-1; TRBD1 is the table's D call, not checked against the DNA. TRBV21-1 is termed a pseudogene. For the CDR3, the DNA is TGTGCCAGCAGCAGGGGACAGGGGGGTTCACCCCTCCACTTT. Its protein product is CASSRGQGGSPLHF.